The following is a T cell receptor (beta chain) sequence with its context. It was with unique molecular identifiers that the TCRbeta library was prepared. One entry per CDR3 protein results from TCRdb running MiXCR on the PCR reads. The table lists a few hundred thousand distinct CDR3 sequences, 27% of them singletons. This entry belongs to a study of T-cell reconstitution after alpha-beta-depleted transplantation in children. The ends were cut back, 3 bases at V and 3 bases at J, with 24 bases in the middle. Germline loops: CDR1 DFQATT, CDR2 SNEGSKA (reference sequence). This CDR3 has 18 residues. The input for sequencing was PBMCs, taken before TCRalphabeta/CD19-depleted stem cell transplant. The TCR was taken from a boy in the first two years of life with Wiskott-Aldrich syndrome, due to receive a stem cell transplant. This chain connects TRBV20-1 to TRBJ2-4; possible D gene TRBD2, 7 bases. The CDR3 DNA follows: TGCAGTGCTAGCAGGGGCGGGAGAGTTGCTAAGGGCAAAAACATTCAGTACTTC. Translated, it gives CSASRGGRVAKGKNIQYF.